A selection of T cell receptor beta chains follows, all from one sample in a study of breast tumors, draining lymph nodes, adjacent tissues. TCRdb fed the multiplex PCR reads into MiXCR, producing one record per CDR3 protein. This table holds over 100,000 distinct CDR3 sequences, around 20% found once. The sequencing input was axillary lymph node tissue. Receptors were obtained from a female donor with breast cancer. Some clones in this sample may be carry-over from other donors' samples. CDR3s include the opening cysteine and the closing phenylalanine or tryptophan. The D gene is left open where the match is weak. Size is stated for part of the rows, as once, few or many counts, or as a class when the clone is expanded.

clone size: many
D gene: NA
J gene: TRBJ1-5
V gene: TRBV11-2
CDR3 protein: CASSRRRDQPQHF
CDR3 DNA: TGTGCCAGCAGCCGCAGGAGGGATCAGCCCCAGCATTTT

clone size: many
D gene: NA
J gene: TRBJ1-6
V gene: TRBV6-2/TRBV6-3
CDR3 protein: CATRDINNSPLHF
CDR3 DNA: TGTGCCACCCGGGACATCAATAATTCACCCCTCCACTTT

clone size: few
D gene: NA
J gene: TRBJ2-7
V gene: TRBV14
CDR3 protein: CASSPRRGGGKSYEQYF
CDR3 DNA: TGTGCCAGCAGCCCCCGTCGTGGAGGAGGTAAATCCTACGAGCAGTACTTC

clone size: many
D gene: TRBD2
J gene: TRBJ2-7
V gene: TRBV9
CDR3 protein: CASSVGVSGSYEQYF
CDR3 DNA: TGTGCCAGCAGCGTAGGGGTTAGCGGGAGCTACGAGCAGTACTTC

clone size: many
D gene: NA
J gene: TRBJ2-7
V gene: TRBV6-1
CDR3 protein: CASSGATYEQYF
CDR3 DNA: TGTGCCAGCTCGGGGGCTACCTACGAGCAGTACTTC

clone size: many
D gene: NA
J gene: TRBJ2-1
V gene: TRBV2
CDR3 protein: CASTGGRATNEQFF
CDR3 DNA: TGTGCCAGCACCGGGGGAAGGGCCACCAATGAGCAGTTCTTC

clone size: many
D gene: NA
J gene: TRBJ2-7
V gene: TRBV7-9
CDR3 protein: CASSLASLSSYEQYF
CDR3 DNA: TGTGCCAGCAGCTTAGCTTCGCTTAGCTCCTACGAGCAGTACTTC

clone size: many
D gene: NA
J gene: TRBJ2-5
V gene: TRBV11-3
CDR3 protein: CASSPQRSQETQYF
CDR3 DNA: TGTGCCAGCAGCCCCCAGCGGAGCCAAGAGACCCAGTACTTC

clone size: NA
D gene: NA
J gene: TRBJ1-1
V gene: TRBV6-2/TRBV6-3
CDR3 protein: CASSLQGLNTEAFF
CDR3 DNA: TGTGCCAGCAGCCTGCAGGGGTTGAACACTGAAGCTTTCTTT

clone size: many
D gene: TRBD1
J gene: TRBJ2-2
V gene: TRBV6-1
CDR3 protein: CASSLIGTGNTGELFF
CDR3 DNA: TGTGCCAGCAGTCTTATCGGGACAGGGAACACCGGGGAGCTGTTTTTT

clone size: NA
D gene: NA
J gene: TRBJ1-2
V gene: TRBV5-4
CDR3 protein: CAGRPTGQSNYGYTF
CDR3 DNA: TGTGCCGGCAGACCTACGGGACAAAGTAACTATGGCTACACCTTC

clone size: NA
D gene: TRBD1
J gene: TRBJ1-1
V gene: TRBV20-1
CDR3 protein: CSAKGADWFDTEAFF
CDR3 DNA: TGCAGTGCTAAGGGGGCTGACTGGTTCGACACTGAAGCTTTCTTT

clone size: many
D gene: TRBD2
J gene: TRBJ2-1
V gene: TRBV7-2
CDR3 protein: CASSLVRLAVYNEQFF
CDR3 DNA: TGTGCCAGCAGCTTAGTCAGACTAGCGGTATACAATGAGCAGTTCTTC

clone size: NA
D gene: TRBD1
J gene: TRBJ2-6
V gene: TRBV28
CDR3 protein: CASSPQGQGPSGANVLTF
CDR3 DNA: TGTGCCAGCAGTCCCCAAGGACAGGGGCCCTCTGGGGCCAACGTCCTGACTTTC

clone size: NA
D gene: TRBD2
J gene: TRBJ2-1
V gene: TRBV6-1
CDR3 protein: CASSSGRGNEQFF
CDR3 DNA: TGTGCCAGCTCTAGCGGGAGGGGGAATGAGCAGTTCTTC

clone size: many
D gene: NA
J gene: TRBJ2-1
V gene: TRBV15
CDR3 protein: CATSRVGGGINEQFF
CDR3 DNA: TGTGCCACCAGCAGAGTGGGAGGGGGGATCAATGAGCAGTTCTTC